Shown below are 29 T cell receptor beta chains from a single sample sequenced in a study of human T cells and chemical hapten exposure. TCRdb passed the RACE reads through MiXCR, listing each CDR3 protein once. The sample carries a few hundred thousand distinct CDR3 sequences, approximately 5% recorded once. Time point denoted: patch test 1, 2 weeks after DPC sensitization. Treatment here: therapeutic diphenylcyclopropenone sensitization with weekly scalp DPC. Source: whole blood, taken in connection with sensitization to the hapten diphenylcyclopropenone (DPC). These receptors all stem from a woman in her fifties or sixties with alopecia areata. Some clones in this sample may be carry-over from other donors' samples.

DNA for the CDR3: TGTGCCAGCAGTTACTCCTACCGGGACAGGGGGAATGAGCAGTTCTTC. Translated, it gives CASSYSYRDRGNEQFF. The rearrangement joins TRBV6-2 or TRBV6-3 to TRBJ2-1; 11 bases are shared with TRBD1. From germline, CDR1 is MNHEY and CDR2 SVGEGT. The J segment lost 7 bases and the V segment lost 0 bases, leaving 5 bases of the junction unmatched. CDR3 length: 16 residues.

The CDR3 DNA follows: TGTGCCAGCAGCCAAGGTCCTCACGGCTTTGCCGGGGCCTACGAGCAGTACTTC. Protein sequence: CASSQGPHGFAGAYEQYF. The chain couples TRBV3-1 to TRBJ2-7; TRBD2 is a possible D gene (5 bases). CDR1 is LGHDT and CDR2 is YNNKEL in the germline V gene (reference sequence). The CDR3 has 18 residues. The V and J ends lost 1 base and 2 bases respectively, with 21 bases between them.

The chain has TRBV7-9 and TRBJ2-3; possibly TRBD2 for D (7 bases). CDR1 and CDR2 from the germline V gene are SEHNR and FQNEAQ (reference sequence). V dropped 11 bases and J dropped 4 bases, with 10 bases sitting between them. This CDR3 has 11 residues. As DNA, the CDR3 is TGTGCCGCGGGGGCGGCAGATACGCAGTATTTT. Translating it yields CAAGAADTQYF.

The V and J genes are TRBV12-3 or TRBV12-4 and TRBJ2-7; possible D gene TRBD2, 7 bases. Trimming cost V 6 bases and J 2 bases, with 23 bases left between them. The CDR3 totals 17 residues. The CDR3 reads CASSPPIRGGRTYEQYF. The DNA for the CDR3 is TGTGCCAGCAGCCCACCTATTCGCGGGGGCCGAACCTACGAGCAGTACTTC.

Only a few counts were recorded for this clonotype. The CDR3 sequence is CASSLDARTDTQYF. CDR3 in DNA: TGTGCCAGCAGCTTAGACGCGCGCACAGATACGCAGTATTTT. The genes are TRBV7-2 and TRBJ2-3; D is uncertain. V was clipped by 1 base and J by 1 base, with 6 bases between them. The germline V gene encodes CDR1 SGHTA and CDR2 FQGNSA. The CDR3 covers 14 residues.

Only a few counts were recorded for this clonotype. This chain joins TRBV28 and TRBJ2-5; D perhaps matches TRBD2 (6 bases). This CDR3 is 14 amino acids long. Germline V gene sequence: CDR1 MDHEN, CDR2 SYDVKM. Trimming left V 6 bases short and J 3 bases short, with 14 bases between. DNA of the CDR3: TGTGCCAGCAGGCCCTTGGAGGGTGAAGAGACCCAGTACTTC. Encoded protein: CASRPLEGEETQYF.

CDR3: CSASEIGTNNSPLHF. The CDR3 coding sequence is TGCAGTGCTAGCGAGATCGGGACTAATAATTCACCCCTCCACTTT. This rearrangement joins TRBV20-1 to TRBJ1-6; D is perhaps TRBD1 (5 bases). With 3 bases removed from V and 5 bases from J, the gap between germline ends came to 14 bases. The length of the CDR3 is 15 residues. Germline V CDR1 and CDR2: DFQATT, SNEGSKA (reference sequence).

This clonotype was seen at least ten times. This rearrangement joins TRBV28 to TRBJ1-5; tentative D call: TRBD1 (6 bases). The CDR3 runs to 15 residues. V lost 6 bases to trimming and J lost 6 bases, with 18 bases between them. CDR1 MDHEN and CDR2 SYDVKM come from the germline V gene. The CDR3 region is CASSRRGGVGQPQHF. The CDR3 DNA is TGTGCCAGCAGCCGACGGGGGGGCGTTGGTCAGCCCCAGCATTTT.

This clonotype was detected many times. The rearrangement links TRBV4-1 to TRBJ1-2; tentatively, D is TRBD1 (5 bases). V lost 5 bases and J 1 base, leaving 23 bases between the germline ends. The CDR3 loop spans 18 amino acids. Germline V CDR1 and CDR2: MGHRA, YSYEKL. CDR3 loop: CASSGPPIQGVGNYGYTF. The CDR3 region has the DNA TGCGCCAGCAGCGGTCCCCCGATCCAGGGTGTGGGTAACTATGGCTACACCTTC.

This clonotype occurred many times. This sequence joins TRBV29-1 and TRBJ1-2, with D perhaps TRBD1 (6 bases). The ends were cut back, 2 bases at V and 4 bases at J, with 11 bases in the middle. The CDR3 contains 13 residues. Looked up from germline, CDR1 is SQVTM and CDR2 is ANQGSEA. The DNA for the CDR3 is TGCAGCGTTGAAAGGGGGAACGGCTATGGCTACACCTTC. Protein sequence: CSVERGNGYGYTF.

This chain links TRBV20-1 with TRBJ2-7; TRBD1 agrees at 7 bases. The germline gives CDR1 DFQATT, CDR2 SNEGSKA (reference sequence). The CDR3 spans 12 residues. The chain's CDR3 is CGQGQPPGEQYF. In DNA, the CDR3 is TGCGGCCAGGGACAGCCTCCGGGCGAGCAGTACTTC.

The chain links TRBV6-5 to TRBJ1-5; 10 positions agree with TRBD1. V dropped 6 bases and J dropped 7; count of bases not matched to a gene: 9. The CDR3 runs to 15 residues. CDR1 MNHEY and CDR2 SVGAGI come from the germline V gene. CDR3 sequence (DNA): TGTGCCAGCAGCATGGACAGGGGGAGACGGCAGCCCCAGCATTTT. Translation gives CASSMDRGRRQPQHF.

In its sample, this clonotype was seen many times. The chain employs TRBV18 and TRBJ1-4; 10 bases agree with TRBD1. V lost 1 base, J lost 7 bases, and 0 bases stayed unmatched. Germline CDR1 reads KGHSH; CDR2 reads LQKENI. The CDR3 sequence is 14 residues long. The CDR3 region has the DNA TGTGCCAGCTCACCACGACAGGGGGCTGAAAAACTGTTTTTT. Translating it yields CASSPRQGAEKLFF.

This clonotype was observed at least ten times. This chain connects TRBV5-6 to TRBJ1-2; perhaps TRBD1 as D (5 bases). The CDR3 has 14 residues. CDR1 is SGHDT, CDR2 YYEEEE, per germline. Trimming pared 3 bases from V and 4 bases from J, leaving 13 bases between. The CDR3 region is CASSSQGLGYGYTF. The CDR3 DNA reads TGTGCCAGCAGCTCCCAGGGACTTGGCTATGGCTACACCTTC.

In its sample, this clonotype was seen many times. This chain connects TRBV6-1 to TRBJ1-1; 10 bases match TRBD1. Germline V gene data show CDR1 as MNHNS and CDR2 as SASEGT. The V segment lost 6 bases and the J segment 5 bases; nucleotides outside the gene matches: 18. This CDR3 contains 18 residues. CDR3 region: CASSLIVGWGQGRTEAFF. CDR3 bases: TGTGCCAGCAGCCTCATCGTCGGTTGGGGACAGGGGAGGACTGAAGCTTTCTTT.

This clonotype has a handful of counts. The CDR3 region is CSVESSGRSFNEQFF. In nucleotides, the CDR3 is TGCAGCGTTGAATCTAGCGGGAGAAGTTTCAATGAGCAGTTCTTC. J is TRBJ2-1 and V is TRBV29-1; 10 bases are shared with TRBD2. CDR1 is SQVTM and CDR2 is ANQGSEA in the germline V gene. The J segment lost 6 bases and the V segment lost 2 bases, leaving 7 bases of the junction unmatched. The CDR3 is made up of 15 amino acids.

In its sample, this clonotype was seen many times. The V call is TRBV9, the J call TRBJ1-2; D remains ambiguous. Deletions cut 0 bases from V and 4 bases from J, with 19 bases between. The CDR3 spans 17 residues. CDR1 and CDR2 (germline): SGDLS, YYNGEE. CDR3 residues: CASSVAAGVEALYGYTF. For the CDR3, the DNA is TGTGCCAGCAGCGTAGCGGCAGGAGTGGAGGCCCTCTATGGCTACACCTTC.

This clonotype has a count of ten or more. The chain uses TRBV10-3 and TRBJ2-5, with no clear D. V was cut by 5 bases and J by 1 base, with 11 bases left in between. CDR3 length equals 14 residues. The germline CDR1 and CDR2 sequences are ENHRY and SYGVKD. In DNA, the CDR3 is TGTGCCATCAGTAAAGAGAACCGCCAAGAGACCCAGTACTTC. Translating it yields CAISKENRQETQYF.

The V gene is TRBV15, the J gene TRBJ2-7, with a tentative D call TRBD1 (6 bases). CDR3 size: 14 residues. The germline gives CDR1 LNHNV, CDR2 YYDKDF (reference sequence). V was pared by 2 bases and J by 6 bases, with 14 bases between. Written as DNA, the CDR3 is TGTGCCACCAGCAGATATCCCCGGGACACCGAGCAGTACTTC. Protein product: CATSRYPRDTEQYF.

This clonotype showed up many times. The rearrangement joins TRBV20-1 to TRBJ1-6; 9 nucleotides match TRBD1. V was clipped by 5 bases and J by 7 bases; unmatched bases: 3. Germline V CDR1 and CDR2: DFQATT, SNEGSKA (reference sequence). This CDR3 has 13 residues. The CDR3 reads CSAPGTGNSPLHF. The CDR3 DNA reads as TGCAGTGCTCCCGGGACAGGGAATTCACCCCTCCACTTT.

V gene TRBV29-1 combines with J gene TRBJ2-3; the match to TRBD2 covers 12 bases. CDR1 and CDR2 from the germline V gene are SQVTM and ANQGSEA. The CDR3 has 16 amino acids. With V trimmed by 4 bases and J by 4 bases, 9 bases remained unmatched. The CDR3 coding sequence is TGCAGCGTTGTAGGGACGCCTAGCGGGAGGGCAGATACGCAGTATTTT. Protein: CSVVGTPSGRADTQYF.

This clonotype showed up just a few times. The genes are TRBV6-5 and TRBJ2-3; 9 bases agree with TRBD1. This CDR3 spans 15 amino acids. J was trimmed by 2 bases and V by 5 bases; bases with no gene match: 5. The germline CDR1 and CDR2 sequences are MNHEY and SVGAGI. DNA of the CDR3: TGTGCCAGCAGTGTGGGGACAGGGCTCACAGATACGCAGTATTTT. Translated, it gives CASSVGTGLTDTQYF.

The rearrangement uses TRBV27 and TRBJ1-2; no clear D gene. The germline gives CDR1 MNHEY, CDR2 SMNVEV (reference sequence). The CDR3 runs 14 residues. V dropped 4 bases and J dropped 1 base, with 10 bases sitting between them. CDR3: CASSSSGINYGYTF. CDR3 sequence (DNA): TGTGCCAGCAGTTCTAGCGGAATTAACTATGGCTACACCTTC.

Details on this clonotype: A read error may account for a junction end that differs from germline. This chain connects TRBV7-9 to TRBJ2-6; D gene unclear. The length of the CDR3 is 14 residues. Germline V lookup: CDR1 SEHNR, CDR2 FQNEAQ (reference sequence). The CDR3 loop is CASTPRSGTNVLTF. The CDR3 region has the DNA TGTGCCAGCACCCCTCGCTCTGGGACCAACGTCCTGACTTTC.

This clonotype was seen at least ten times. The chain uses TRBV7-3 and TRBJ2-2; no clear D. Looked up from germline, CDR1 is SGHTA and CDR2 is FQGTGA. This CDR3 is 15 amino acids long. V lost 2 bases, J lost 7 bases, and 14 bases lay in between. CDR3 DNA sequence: TGTGCCAGCAGCTTACGGCCTCAGTCGGGCGGGGAGCTGTTTTTT. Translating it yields CASSLRPQSGGELFF. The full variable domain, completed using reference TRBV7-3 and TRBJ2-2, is GAGVSQTPSNKVTEKGKYVELRCDPISGHTALYWYRQSLGQGPEFLIYFQGTGAADDSGLPNDRFFAVRPEGSVSTLKIQRTERGDSAVYLCASSLRPQSGGELFFGEGSRLTVL.

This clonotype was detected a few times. CDR3 DNA sequence: TGTGCCAGCAGTTATGAGGGGGCTGACAATCAGCCCCAGCATTTT. Its translation is CASSYEGADNQPQHF. The chain links TRBV6-6 to TRBJ1-5; 7 positions agree with TRBD1. With V trimmed by 3 bases and J by 3 bases, 5 bases remained unmatched. CDR1 and CDR2 (germline): MNHNY, SVGAGI (reference sequence). The CDR3 loop spans 15 amino acids.

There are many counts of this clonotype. CDR3 amino acids: CASLISTPNTEAFF. CDR3 coding DNA: TGTGCCAGCCTTATAAGTACCCCGAACACTGAAGCTTTCTTT. The genes are TRBV6-1 and TRBJ1-1; D gene uncertain. Germline CDR1 reads MNHNS; CDR2 reads SASEGT. V dropped 8 bases and J dropped 1 base, with 14 bases sitting between them. The CDR3 has 14 residues.

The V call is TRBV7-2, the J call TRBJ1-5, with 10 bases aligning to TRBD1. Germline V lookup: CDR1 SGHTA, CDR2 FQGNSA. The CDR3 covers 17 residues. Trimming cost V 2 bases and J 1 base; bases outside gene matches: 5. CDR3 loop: CASSLRTGGVSNQPQHF. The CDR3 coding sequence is TGTGCCAGCAGCTTACGGACAGGGGGGGTAAGCAATCAGCCCCAGCATTTT.

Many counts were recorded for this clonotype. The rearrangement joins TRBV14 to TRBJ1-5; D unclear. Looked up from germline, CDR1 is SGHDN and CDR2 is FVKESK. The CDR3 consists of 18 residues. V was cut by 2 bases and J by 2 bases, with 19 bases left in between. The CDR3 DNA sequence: TGTGCCAGCAGCCAATCATTCCGGGATAAAAGGGGCAATCAGCCCCAGCATTTT. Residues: CASSQSFRDKRGNQPQHF.